The clone carrying this T cell receptor beta chain occurred many times. These data come from a study of CD8+CD57+ T cells in acquired aplastic anemia. CD8+CD57+ cell expansion, shown by flow cytometry, had occurred in the patients selected for sequencing. The study profiled TCR beta VDJ and CDR3 using genomic DNA as template. Via MiXCR, TCRdb re-called the reads, giving one row per CDR3 protein. The sample contains hundreds of thousands of distinct CDR3 sequences, 50% to 65% of which appear only once. V lost 1 base, J lost 0 bases, and 9 bases lay in between. CDR3 size: 15 residues. Germline V CDR1 and CDR2: MGHRA, YSYEKL.

This clonotype was obtained from a human donor with aplastic anemia. Source material: sorted CD4+, CD8+, or CD8+CD57+ T cells (not recorded which) from PBMCs. V and J are TRBV4-1 and TRBJ1-1, with D uncertain. CDR3 sequence reads: CASSQAGGLNTEAFF. CDR3 nucleotides: TGCGCCAGCAGCCAAGCAGGCGGGCTGAACACTGAAGCTTTCTTT.